The present T cell receptor (beta chain) was sequenced within a study of T cells in Graves' hyperthyroidism and ophthalmopathy. This clonotype was seen repeatedly, ten times or more. Antigen unknown. Diagnosis rested on symptoms, serum thyroxine and TRAb, thyroid ultrasound, and orbital computed tomography. The CDR3 is made up of 15 amino acids. V was shortened by 3 bases and J by 2 bases, with 13 bases between the two germline ends. Germline-derived CDR1 and CDR2 are MDHEN and SYDVKM. TCR beta CDR3 region amplification was performed from RNA transcripts. Researchers ran a first-round RT-PCR on the TCR CDR3 using the HTBI primer set. Each CDR3 protein is one row after TCRdb ran MiXCR on the multiplex PCR reads. The sample has a few hundred thousand distinct CDR3 sequences; around 18% are singletons. Findings and limits, study-wide: Most expanded thyroid clonotypes above 0.001 recurred in blood. Ophthalmopathy was told apart from stable hyperthyroidism by a 13 V-J model.

The chain carries TRBV28 and TRBJ1-2, with D tentatively TRBD1 (5 bases). The material sequenced was blood. The source of this sequence is a woman between 40 and 55 years old with Graves' ophthalmopathy. DNA of the CDR3: TGTGCCAGCAGTTTCCCCGGGACGGGGAACTATGGCTACACCTTC. It translates to CASSFPGTGNYGYTF.